This TCR beta chain is from a study of blood T cell repertoires in COVID-19. Study-level background: The analysed material was cDNA or gDNA that came from T cells, B-cell-depleted T cells, or PBMCs.

Per the authors' pipeline: The authors estimated nucleated cell counts from reference gene primer amplification. Using immunoSEQ multiplex PCR, the repertoire was profiled, and TCRdb retains in-frame clones only, with some absent. That table gives V, J and clone size, and the DNA gave D and trimming. Of fewer than 250,000 clones in the sample, roughly 85% are singletons; the top ten hold approximately 9.6%. This clone was seen ten or more times. The receptor comes from a woman aged 50 to 65 with acute COVID-19. Specimen: PBMCs or T cells enriched from blood (not recorded which).

CDR3 sequence: CASSEAGTGPTDTQYF. CDR3 nucleotide sequence: TGTGCCAGCAGTGAAGCCGGGACAGGACCCACAGATACGCAGTATTTT. V is TRBV6-1 and J is TRBJ2-3, with 8 positions matching TRBD1. CDR3 length: 16 residues. The germline V gene encodes CDR1 MNHNS and CDR2 SASEGT. The junction had 4 bases not matched to a gene; V was cut back by 0 bases and J by 2 bases.